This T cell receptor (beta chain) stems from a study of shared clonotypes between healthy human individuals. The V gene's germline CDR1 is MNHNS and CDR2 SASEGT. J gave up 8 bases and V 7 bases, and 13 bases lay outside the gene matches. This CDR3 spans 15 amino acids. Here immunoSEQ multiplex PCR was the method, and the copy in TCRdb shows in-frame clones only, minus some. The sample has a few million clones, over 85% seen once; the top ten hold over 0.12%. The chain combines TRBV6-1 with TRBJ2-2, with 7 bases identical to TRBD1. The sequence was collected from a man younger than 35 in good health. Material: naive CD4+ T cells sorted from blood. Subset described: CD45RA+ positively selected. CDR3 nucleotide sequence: TGTGCCAGCACCACGATGAGGGGACAGACTGGGGAGCTGTTTTTT. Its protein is CASTTMRGQTGELFF.